This TCR beta chain was captured by sequencing in a study of CD8 T cells in ankylosing spondylitis. TCRdb re-called the 5' RACE reads through MiXCR, storing one row per CDR3 protein. Here the sample spans about 190,000 distinct CDR3 sequences, over 10% being singletons. Trimming cost V 4 bases and J 0 bases, with 12 bases left between them. The CDR3 extends over 17 amino acids. Germline CDR1 reads KGHDR; CDR2 reads SFDVKD. In the case of this clonotype: Its antigen is not identified.

Study outcomes and limitations: Disease-linked clones bore a CD8+ phenotype and were relatively rare in peripheral blood. A TCR beta motif made of fewer than 10 highly homologous variants seemed typical of ankylosing spondylitis blood. Matched synovial fluid from ankylosing spondylitis patients was reported to be enriched for disease-linked clones.

V gene TRBV24-1 combines with J gene TRBJ2-6; D is possibly TRBD2 (5 bases). The sequencing sample was made of blood, either unsorted or a sorted T cell fraction (not recorded which). This sequence was found in a female donor with ankylosing spondylitis or in good health (not recorded which). The CDR3 is CATSEHRGSSGANVLTF. In DNA form, the CDR3 reads TGTGCCACCAGTGAACACCGTGGGAGCTCTGGGGCCAACGTCCTGACTTTC.